This T cell receptor beta chain was observed in a study of shared clonotypes between healthy human individuals. Data came from immunoSEQ multiplex PCR; TCRdb stores just in-frame clones and leaves some out. This sample carries around 550,000 clones, 90% to 97% of them seen once, and the ten largest clones take about 0.064%. V shed 1 base and J 6 bases; nucleotides not matched to a gene: 6. There are 16 residues in the CDR3. In germline, CDR1 is MGHRA, CDR2 YSYEKL. The chain combines TRBV4-1 with TRBJ2-2; TRBD2 matches at 9 bases. The receptor was derived from a woman aged 30 to 39 in good health. The sequenced sample was naive CD4+ T cells sorted from blood. Subset reported: CD45RA+ positively selected. The CDR3 region is CASSQGGSGRSGELFF. CDR3 sequence (DNA): TGCGCCAGCAGCCAAGGTGGTAGCGGGAGATCCGGGGAGCTGTTTTTT.